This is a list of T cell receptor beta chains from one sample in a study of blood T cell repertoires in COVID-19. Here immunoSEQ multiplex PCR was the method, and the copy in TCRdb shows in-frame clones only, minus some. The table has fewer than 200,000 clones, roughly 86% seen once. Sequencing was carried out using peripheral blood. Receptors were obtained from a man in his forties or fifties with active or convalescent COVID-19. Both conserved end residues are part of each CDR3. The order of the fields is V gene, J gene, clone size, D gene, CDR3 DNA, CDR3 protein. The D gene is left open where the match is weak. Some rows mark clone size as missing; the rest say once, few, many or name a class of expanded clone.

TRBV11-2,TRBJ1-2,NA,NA,TGTGCCAGCAGCTTAGAATTACTGGAGGAGGACTATGGCTACACCTTC,CASSLELLEEDYGYTF
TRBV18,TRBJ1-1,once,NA,TGTGCCAGCTCACCGTTACAAGAAGCTTTCTTT,CASSPLQEAFF
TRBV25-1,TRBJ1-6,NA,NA,TGTGCCAGCAGTGAACAGGCCCTTAAAGGTTCACCCCTCCACTTT,CASSEQALKGSPLHF
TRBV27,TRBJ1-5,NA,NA,TGTGCCAGCAGTTTATCGTCGGGAGATCAGCCCCAGCATTTT,CASSLSSGDQPQHF
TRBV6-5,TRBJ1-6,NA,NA,TGTGCCAGCAGTTACTCGGAGGGAACTAATTCACCCCTCCACTTT,CASSYSEGTNSPLHF
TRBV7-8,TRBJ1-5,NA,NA,TGTGCCAGCAGCTTAGTTGGCACCACCCCTGATCAGCCCCAGCATTTT,CASSLVGTTPDQPQHF
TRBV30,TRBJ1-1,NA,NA,TGTGCCTGGAGACAGGAGAACACTGAAGCTTTCTTT,CAWRQENTEAFF
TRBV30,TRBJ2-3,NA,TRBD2,TGTGCCTGGAGTACCTTAGCGGGGGTCACAGATACGCAGTATTTT,CAWSTLAGVTDTQYF
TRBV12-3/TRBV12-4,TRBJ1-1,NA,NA,TGTGCCAGCAGTTTTGGGGGGGTTATTGAAGCTTTCTTT,CASSFGGVIEAFF
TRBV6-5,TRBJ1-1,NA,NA,TGTGCCAGCAGTTACCCCTGGGGGGAGGCGGACACTGAAGCTTTCTTT,CASSYPWGEADTEAFF
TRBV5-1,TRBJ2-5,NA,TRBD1,TGCGCCAGCAGCTTCGGGACAGCTAGGGGACAAGAGACCCAGTACTTC,CASSFGTARGQETQYF
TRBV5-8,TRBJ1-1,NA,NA,TGTGCCAGCAGACCCAAGTACGACATTTGGGGCTTGGACACTGAAGCTTTCTTT,CASRPKYDIWGLDTEAFF
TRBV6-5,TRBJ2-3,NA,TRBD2,TGTGCCAGCATTCTAGCGGGGGGTGTGTCAGATACGCAGTATTTT,CASILAGGVSDTQYF
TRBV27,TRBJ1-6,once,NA,TGTGCCAGCAGAACCTACGGGGGGGGCGGCTCACCCCTCCACTTT,CASRTYGGGGSPLHF